Listed below are T cell receptor beta chains from one sample, sequenced in a study of shared clonotypes between healthy human individuals. Produced via immunoSEQ multiplex PCR; TCRdb's table is partial and in-frame only. The sample records approximately 2.4 million clones, more than 90% being singletons. Sequencing input: naive CD4+ T cells sorted from blood. The receptors stem from a man aged 18 to 35 in good health. Each CDR3 is given with its conserved first and last residue. The order of the fields is CDR3 protein, CDR3 DNA, clone size, J gene, V gene, D gene. The D gene is left open where the match is weak. Size values are once, few and many counts, or a class for expanded clones, and some rows have none.

CDR3: CASKRQGNQPQHF
DNA: TGTGCCAGTAAACGCCAGGGCAATCAGCCCCAGCATTTT
size: few
J: TRBJ1-5
V: TRBV19
D: -

CDR3: CASSPRTGSNSPLHF
DNA: TGCGCCAGCAGCCCCCGGACAGGGTCGAATTCACCCCTCCACTTT
size: -
J: TRBJ1-6
V: TRBV5-1
D: TRBD1

CDR3: CASSYLGTANYEQYF
DNA: TGTGCCAGCAGCTACCTCGGGACAGCCAACTACGAGCAGTACTTC
size: -
J: TRBJ2-7
V: TRBV7-2
D: TRBD1

CDR3: CASSFDSETQYF
DNA: TGCGCCAGCAGCTTTGACTCAGAGACCCAGTACTTC
size: -
J: TRBJ2-5
V: TRBV5-1
D: -

CDR3: CASSQERDVRF
DNA: TGCGCCAGCAGCCAAGAACGGGACGTTAGATTT
size: -
J: TRBJ1-4
V: TRBV4-1
D: -

CDR3: CASSLGGETYEQYF
DNA: TGTGCCAGCTCTCTGGGAGGGGAAACCTACGAGCAGTACTTC
size: -
J: TRBJ2-7
V: TRBV5-4
D: TRBD2

CDR3: CASSAAGVHPPVQYF
DNA: TGTGCCAGCAGCGCCGCCGGGGTTCACCCCCCCGTTCAGTACTTC
size: -
J: TRBJ2-4
V: TRBV5-8
D: -

CDR3: CASSIETLGAEAFF
DNA: TGTGCCAGTAGTATAGAGACCCTCGGGGCTGAAGCTTTCTTT
size: -
J: TRBJ1-1
V: TRBV19
D: -

CDR3: CASSLERGASDTQYF
DNA: TGTGCCAGCAGCTTAGAGCGGGGGGCCTCAGATACGCAGTATTTT
size: -
J: TRBJ2-3
V: TRBV7-3
D: TRBD2

CDR3: CASSSDLAGNTIYF
DNA: TGTGCCAGCAGTTCCGACCTAGCTGGAAACACCATATATTTT
size: -
J: TRBJ1-3
V: TRBV6-6
D: -

CDR3: CASSQDQVRTEAFF
DNA: TGCGCCAGCAGCCAAGATCAGGTTAGGACTGAAGCTTTCTTT
size: -
J: TRBJ1-1
V: TRBV4-3
D: -

CDR3: CASSLGTRYEQYF
DNA: TGCGCCAGCAGCTTGGGGACCCGCTACGAGCAGTACTTC
size: -
J: TRBJ2-7
V: TRBV5-1
D: -

CDR3: CASSLERTGGYNEQFF
DNA: TGTGCCAGCAGCTTGGAGAGGACGGGAGGGTACAATGAGCAGTTCTTC
size: once
J: TRBJ2-1
V: TRBV5-8
D: TRBD2

CDR3: CASSLDSGTTSYEQYF
DNA: TGTGCCAGCAGCCTAGATTCCGGGACTACCTCCTACGAGCAGTACTTC
size: -
J: TRBJ2-7
V: TRBV11-2
D: TRBD2

CDR3: CASSVGPPFVGELFF
DNA: TGTGCCAGCAGCGTGGGGCCTCCCTTCGTGGGGGAGCTGTTTTTT
size: -
J: TRBJ2-2
V: TRBV9
D: -

CDR3: CSAGQGTSTDTQYF
DNA: TGCAGCGCAGGACAGGGGACGAGCACAGATACGCAGTATTTT
size: -
J: TRBJ2-3
V: TRBV29-1
D: TRBD1

CDR3: CASRRQASSYNEQFF
DNA: TGCGCCAGCAGAAGACAGGCTAGCTCCTACAATGAGCAGTTCTTC
size: -
J: TRBJ2-1
V: TRBV5-1
D: -

CDR3: CASSEGIGTGELFF
DNA: TGTGCCAGCAGTGAAGGGATCGGGACCGGGGAGCTGTTTTTT
size: -
J: TRBJ2-2
V: TRBV6-1
D: -